Presented here are 28 T cell receptor beta chains from one specimen sequenced in a study of vaccination and CD4 T cells after COVID-19. CD4+ T cells that had been cultured provided DNA sequenced with the Oncomine TCR Beta short-read assay. Using its own MiXCR run on the PCR reads, TCRdb lists one record per CDR3 protein. The sample gives under 20,000 distinct CDR3 sequences, roughly 43% of which show up once; 4.5% to 6% is in the top ten. Their antigens are not known. Stated treatment: roughly ten-day PBMC culture with coronavirus spike peptide pools or control peptides (ViraFEST assay). The source was CD4+ T cells from blood, cultured in vitro, collected before SARS-CoV-2 vaccination. These receptors all stem from a human donor who had recovered from COVID-19.

The V call is TRBV2, the J call TRBJ2-3; a weak D match, TRBD1 (6 bases). Between the trimmed V and J ends, which lost 7 bases and 2 bases, there was a span of 13 bases. Germline V CDR1 and CDR2: SNHLY, FYNNEI. The CDR3 spans 14 residues. Here the CDR3 reads CASTPTGATDTQYF. The CDR3 nucleotides read TGTGCCAGCACTCCGACAGGTGCCACAGATACGCAGTATTTT.

The chain carries TRBV10-2 and TRBJ2-1; 12 positions match TRBD2. The V gene end was trimmed by 6 bases and the J gene end by 1 base; junction bases not matched to a gene: 7. The length of the CDR3 is 17 residues. Germline assignment: CDR1 WSHSY and CDR2 SAAADI. The DNA for the CDR3 is TGCGCCAGCAGCGGACTAGCGGGACAAAGGTCCTACAATGAGCAGTTCTTC. This codes for CASSGLAGQRSYNEQFF.

This clonotype appeared a few times. The V call is TRBV27, the J call TRBJ2-3; D is ambiguous. This CDR3 spans 13 amino acids. V shed 6 bases and J shed 1 base, with 8 bases lying between them. Germline V gene data show CDR1 as MNHEY and CDR2 as SMNVEV (reference sequence). The CDR3 nucleotides are TGTGCCAGCAGAGCACCGGGCACAGATACGCAGTATTTT. Protein sequence: CASRAPGTDTQYF.

This clonotype appeared a few times. The chain combines TRBV7-3 with TRBJ2-5; D unresolved. This CDR3 contains 14 residues. In germline, CDR1 is SGHTA, CDR2 FQGTGA. V shed 2 bases and J shed 4 bases, with 11 bases lying between them. CDR3 protein: CASSLGPGRETQYF. CDR3 DNA: TGTGCCAGCAGCTTAGGGCCAGGTAGAGAGACCCAGTACTTC.

J is TRBJ1-2 and V is TRBV7-9; D unclear. Germline-derived CDR1 and CDR2 are SEHNR and FQNEAQ (reference sequence). This CDR3 contains 14 residues. V was pared by 3 bases and J by 8 bases, with 16 bases between. The DNA for the CDR3 is TGTGCCAGCAGCTTGAATTTAGGGCCCCACGGCTACACCTTC. Protein sequence: CASSLNLGPHGYTF.

The V call is TRBV6-1, the J call TRBJ1-3; D remains ambiguous. V lost 7 bases and J lost 0, with 4 bases in between. Looked up from germline, CDR1 is MNHNS and CDR2 is SASEGT. The CDR3 contains 12 residues. CDR3 in DNA: TGTGCCAGCACAAGCTCTGGAAACACCATATATTTT. Amino acids: CASTSSGNTIYF.

This chain uses TRBV28 with TRBJ1-3, with D possibly TRBD1 on 5 matching bases. Germline V lookup: CDR1 MDHEN, CDR2 SYDVKM. V was clipped by 8 bases and J by 2 bases, with 10 bases between them. This CDR3 contains 13 residues. The CDR3 DNA follows: TGTGCCAGCGGGGCGGCCCCTGGAAACACCATATATTTT. Its translation: CASGAAPGNTIYF.

J is TRBJ2-1 and V is TRBV27; 10 bases are shared with TRBD2. The CDR3 is made up of 15 amino acids. Germline CDR1 and CDR2: MNHEY and SMNVEV (reference sequence). With V trimmed by 6 bases and J by 10 bases, 12 bases remained unmatched. DNA of the CDR3: TGTGCCAGCAGCCCTATGGGACTAGCGATATCGGAGCAGTTCTTC. Translating it yields CASSPMGLAISEQFF.

About this clonotype: One end of the junction fails to match germline, which may point to a read error. The chain has TRBV5-3 and TRBJ1-2; D is uncertain. TRBV5-3 is flagged as an ORF with uncertain function. The CDR3 covers 13 residues. CDR3 loop: CASSLELTYGYTF. The CDR3 DNA sequence: TGTGCCAGCAGCTTGGAGTTGACCTATGGCTACACCTTC.

This chain connects TRBV11-3 to TRBJ2-7; TRBD2 might be the D (7 bases). The germline V gene has CDR1 SGHNT and CDR2 YENEEA. The CDR3 runs to 17 residues. The germline V and J ends were trimmed by 5 bases and 7 bases, with 27 bases remaining between them. In DNA, the CDR3 is TGTGCCAGCAGCCACCACCGCGGGGGCCGCGGAGGTGAGGAGCAGTACTTC. Its protein is CASSHHRGGRGGEEQYF.

This clonotype rates as medium-sized. This chain links TRBV6-1 with TRBJ2-5; 15 bases fit TRBD2. The CDR3 is 15 amino acids. V lost 7 bases to trimming and J lost 5 bases; unmatched junction nucleotides: 5. The germline gives CDR1 MNHNS, CDR2 SASEGT. The CDR3 protein is CASIGLAGGPETQYF. In DNA, the CDR3 is TGTGCCAGCATCGGACTAGCGGGAGGGCCGGAGACCCAGTACTTC.

This sequence joins TRBV5-5 and TRBJ2-7; TRBD2 matches 11 bases. Per the germline V gene, CDR1 is SGHKS and CDR2 is YYEKEE (reference sequence). This CDR3 spans 16 amino acids. Trimming at V came to 1 base and at J to 3 bases, leaving 6 bases not matched to a gene. The DNA of the CDR3 is TGTGCCAGCAGCTTGTTAGGGACTAGCGGACTCTACGAGCAGTACTTC. The encoded protein is CASSLLGTSGLYEQYF.

The chain couples TRBV7-9 to TRBJ2-1; 14 bases are a match to TRBD2. There are 16 residues in the CDR3. V shed 6 bases, J shed 0 bases, and the junction held 1 base outside the gene matches. Germline V gene data show CDR1 as SEHNR and CDR2 as FQNEAQ (reference sequence). Here the CDR3 reads CASSGTSGSSYNEQFF. CDR3 DNA sequence: TGTGCCAGCAGTGGGACTAGCGGGAGCTCCTACAATGAGCAGTTCTTC.

This chain joins TRBV21-1 and TRBJ1-1. TRBV21-1 counts as a pseudogene. The CDR3 runs to 13 residues. The CDR3 nucleotides are TGTGCCAGCATCCAAGACGGTAACACTGAAGCTTTCTTT. It yields the protein CASIQDGNTEAFF.

The rearrangement joins TRBV6-1 to TRBJ1-4, with no clear D. CDR3 length: 12 amino acids. Trimming cost V 5 bases and J 11 bases, with 12 bases left between them. Per germline, CDR1 MNHNS and CDR2 SASEGT. DNA for the CDR3: TGTGCCAGCAGTCGCCCGGGATCGAAACTGTTTTTT. As protein: CASSRPGSKLFF.

The CDR3 loop is CSARDSLRGGYTF. For the CDR3, the DNA is TGCAGTGCTAGAGATAGTCTGCGCGGTGGCTACACCTTC. This chain links TRBV20-1 with TRBJ1-2, with no clear D. The germline V and J ends were trimmed by 0 bases and 7 bases, with 12 bases remaining between them. The CDR3 is made up of 13 amino acids. Germline V gene sequence: CDR1 DFQATT, CDR2 SNEGSKA (reference sequence).

This clonotype was seen more than once but under ten times. The V gene is TRBV6-2 or TRBV6-3, the J gene TRBJ1-5; D is perhaps TRBD1 (5 bases). This CDR3 region has 16 residues. Germline assignment: CDR1 MNHEY and CDR2 SVGEGT. V was trimmed by 6 bases and J by 0 bases, leaving 15 bases between them. CDR3 amino acids: CASSPRGGHSNQPQHF. DNA of the CDR3: TGTGCCAGCAGCCCACGGGGCGGTCATAGCAATCAGCCCCAGCATTTT.

This chain links TRBV6-1 with TRBJ2-2, with a tentative D call TRBD2 (6 bases). This CDR3 contains 14 residues. Per the germline V gene, CDR1 is MNHNS and CDR2 is SASEGT. As DNA, the CDR3 is TGTGCGGGGACTCTGGGTTTGGTCACCGGGGAGCTGTTTTTT. It specifies CAGTLGLVTGELFF.

The chain employs TRBV11-3 and TRBJ2-3; D possibly corresponds to TRBD2 (7 bases). V lost 3 bases and J 2 bases, leaving 9 bases between the germline ends. This CDR3 region has 14 residues. Germline V gene data show CDR1 as SGHNT and CDR2 as YENEEA. The CDR3 DNA reads TGTGCCAGCAGCTTGGGGGGGCTCACAGATACGCAGTATTTT. Protein sequence: CASSLGGLTDTQYF.

V and J are TRBV20-1 and TRBJ2-5; D ambiguous. The germline gives CDR1 DFQATT, CDR2 SNEGSKA (reference sequence). The CDR3 length is 15 residues. V lost 3 bases and J 1 base, leaving 15 bases between the germline ends. In DNA, the CDR3 is TGCAGTGCTAGTTCTATGGTGGCGGTCCAAGAGACCCAGTACTTC. The encoded protein is CSASSMVAVQETQYF.

The chain employs TRBV7-2 and TRBJ1-6; D gene uncertain. Germline CDR1 is SGHTA and CDR2 is FQGNSA. The CDR3 is made up of 19 amino acids. V shed 5 bases and J shed 1 base, with 21 bases lying between them. The CDR3 DNA reads TGTGCCAGCAGCCAAAACTACCGACCCCTGGGGTCCTATAATTCACCCCTCCACTTT. It is translated as CASSQNYRPLGSYNSPLHF.

This clonotype was found a few times. Written as DNA, the CDR3 is TGCAGTGCTAGTAGTTTAGGGAAGGAAATGTTGGGATATGGCTACACCTTC. Its translation: CSASSLGKEMLGYGYTF. The chain couples TRBV20-1 to TRBJ1-2; D ambiguous. The germline V and J ends were trimmed by 3 bases and 5 bases, with 25 bases remaining between them. The CDR3 length is 17 residues. Germline-derived CDR1 and CDR2 are DFQATT and SNEGSKA (reference sequence).

This clonotype was counted a few times. This chain connects TRBV11-2 to TRBJ1-5; D gene unclear. The V and J ends lost 1 base and 4 bases respectively, with 5 bases between them. This CDR3 has 13 residues. The V gene's germline CDR1 is SGHAT and CDR2 FQNNGV. The CDR3 DNA is TGTGCCAGCAGCTTAGGGCCTAATCAGCCCCAGCATTTT. Its translation is CASSLGPNQPQHF.

The chain employs TRBV19 and TRBJ1-1; 10 bases map to TRBD1. Germline trimming cut 7 bases from V and 8 bases from J; bases unmatched to any gene: 10. The CDR3 has 14 amino acids. Germline V gene lookup returns CDR1 LNHDA and CDR2 SQIVND (reference sequence). The CDR3 region is CASNPGQGFTEAFF. For the CDR3, the DNA is TGTGCCAGTAACCCGGGACAGGGGTTTACCGAAGCTTTCTTT.

In its sample, this clonotype was seen a few times. This chain connects TRBV27 to TRBJ1-2, with D maybe TRBD1 (5 bases). Germline CDR1 is MNHEY and CDR2 is SMNVEV (reference sequence). This CDR3 contains 13 residues. V was trimmed by 3 bases and J by 2 bases, leaving 7 bases between them. In nucleotides, the CDR3 is TGTGCCAGCAGTTTCAGGGAGAACTATGGCTACACCTTC. Amino acids: CASSFRENYGYTF.

V and J are TRBV20-1 and TRBJ2-7; 13 nucleotides match TRBD2. The CDR3 extends over 14 amino acids. Trimming removed 3 bases from V and 3 bases from J; junction bases left unmatched: 2. From germline, CDR1 is DFQATT and CDR2 SNEGSKA (reference sequence). CDR3 protein: CSASRTSGGYEQYF. CDR3 coding DNA: TGCAGTGCTAGCCGGACTAGCGGGGGCTACGAGCAGTACTTC.

This rearrangement joins TRBV28 to TRBJ2-7, with 9 bases aligning to TRBD1. V lost 5 bases, J lost 2 bases, and 7 bases stayed unmatched. Per the germline V gene, CDR1 is MDHEN and CDR2 is SYDVKM. The CDR3 spans 15 residues. CDR3 region: CASSPGTGSPYEQYF. The CDR3 coding sequence is TGTGCCAGCAGTCCGGGGACAGGGTCACCCTACGAGCAGTACTTC.

The rearrangement joins TRBV6-1 to TRBJ1-1; the D gene is possibly TRBD1 (5 bases). V was trimmed by 8 bases and J by 5 bases, leaving 15 bases between them. The CDR3 is 13 amino acids. CDR1 is MNHNS, CDR2 SASEGT, per germline. CDR3 protein: CASSTGRDTEAFF. Written as DNA, the CDR3 is TGTGCCAGCTCGACGGGGCGCGATACTGAAGCTTTCTTT.